Below are 24 T cell receptor beta chains sequenced from a single sample in a study of blood T cell repertoires in COVID-19. Data came from immunoSEQ multiplex PCR; TCRdb stores just in-frame clones and leaves some out. The table lists roughly 250,000 clones, 88% of them singletons, with about 1% in the top ten. Sequenced sample: peripheral blood. All receptors derive from a woman between 40 and 50 years old who had recovered from COVID-19.

The J gene is TRBJ2-2, the V gene TRBV2; D is perhaps TRBD2 (6 bases). V was clipped by 2 bases and J by 13 bases, with 17 bases between them. There are 14 residues in the CDR3. CDR1 SNHLY and CDR2 FYNNEI come from the germline V gene. The CDR3 DNA follows: TGTGCCAGCAGTGAAAGGGGTGCGGGGCCGTGGCTGTTTTTT. Amino acid sequence: CASSERGAGPWLFF.

This clone was observed a single time. The rearrangement links TRBV7-9 to TRBJ2-5; 9 positions match TRBD2. There are 13 residues in the CDR3. V shed 5 bases, J shed 5 bases, and the junction held 3 bases outside the gene matches. From germline, CDR1 is SEHNR and CDR2 FQNEAQ (reference sequence). The CDR3 is CASSNSGGETQYF. CDR3 in DNA: TGTGCCAGCAGCAATAGCGGGGGCGAGACCCAGTACTTC.

This chain connects TRBV30 to TRBJ2-1, with D perhaps TRBD2 (7 bases). The CDR3 spans 13 residues. From germline, CDR1 is GTSNPN and CDR2 SVGIG (reference sequence). V was clipped by 3 bases and J by 12 bases, with 18 bases between them. This CDR3 is CAWSPRGALGQFF. The CDR3 DNA is TGTGCCTGGAGCCCACGGGGGGCCTTGGGGCAGTTCTTC.

The J gene is TRBJ1-5, the V gene TRBV19; TRBD1 is a possible D gene (5 bases). The V and J ends lost 7 bases and 4 bases respectively, with 20 bases between them. CDR3 length equals 16 residues. Germline V gene sequence: CDR1 LNHDA, CDR2 SQIVND (reference sequence). CDR3 nucleotide sequence: TGTGCCAGTACCCCGGCGGCGGGCGGGGGGAATCAGCCCCAGCATTTT. It specifies CASTPAAGGGNQPQHF. Complete variable domain (other parts from reference TRBV19 and TRBJ1-5): DGGITQSPKYLFRKEGQNVTLSCEQNLNHDAMYWYRQDPGQGLRLIYYSQIVNDFQKGDIAEGYSVSREKKESFPLTVTSAQKNPTAFYLCASTPAAGGGNQPQHFGDGTRLSIL.

The chain employs TRBV19 and TRBJ2-1, with TRBD2 matching over 8 bases. This CDR3 is built from 21 residues. V shed 3 bases, J shed 4 bases, and the junction held 23 bases outside the gene matches. The germline gives CDR1 LNHDA, CDR2 SQIVND (reference sequence). The CDR3 DNA is TGTGCCAGTAGTATTGTCGTAGGGGCGGGACTAGTTCCACTCAAATACAATGAGCAGTTCTTC. It specifies CASSIVVGAGLVPLKYNEQFF.

This sequence joins TRBV11-2 and TRBJ1-1; D not certain. CDR1 and CDR2 from the germline V gene are SGHAT and FQNNGV. The CDR3 is 16 residues long. The V end lost 5 bases, the J end lost 5 bases, and 21 bases lay between the germline ends. CDR3 nucleotides: TGTGCCAGCAGCCCCGCCAGAGGTCTGGCTGATACTGAAGCTTTCTTT. Its translation: CASSPARGLADTEAFF.

The chain links TRBV5-1 to TRBJ2-5, with 9 nucleotides matching TRBD2. The germline CDR1 and CDR2 sequences are SGHRS and YFSETQ. The CDR3 sequence is 15 residues long. V dropped 4 bases and J dropped 5; count of bases not matched to a gene: 9. The CDR3 loop reads CASSPGLARGETQYF. CDR3 DNA sequence: TGCGCCAGCAGCCCCGGACTAGCGCGAGGGGAGACCCAGTACTTC.

The V and J genes are TRBV4-1 and TRBJ2-2, with 7 bases that match TRBD2. The CDR3 has 17 amino acids. With 1 base clipped from V and 5 bases from J, the junction kept 10 bases outside the gene matches. CDR1 is MGHRA and CDR2 is YSYEKL in the germline V gene. CDR3 in amino acids: CASSQAQTSWGTGELFF. For the CDR3, the DNA is TGCGCCAGCAGCCAAGCCCAGACTAGCTGGGGGACCGGGGAGCTGTTTTTT.

This clone was found a few times. V and J are TRBV11-2 and TRBJ1-6; tentatively, D is TRBD1 (6 bases). The V and J ends lost 3 bases and 7 bases respectively, with 10 bases between them. Germline V gene sequence: CDR1 SGHAT, CDR2 FQNNGV. There are 14 residues in the CDR3. In nucleotides, the CDR3 is TGTGCCAGCAGCTTCGGCAGGGGCAATTCACCCCTCCACTTT. Protein product: CASSFGRGNSPLHF.

The chain is built from TRBV19 and TRBJ2-7; 8 positions agree with TRBD2. V dropped 5 bases and J dropped 9; count of bases not matched to a gene: 15. CDR3 length: 15 residues. Germline V gene data show CDR1 as LNHDA and CDR2 as SQIVND (reference sequence). CDR3 loop: CASSPLAGPLGAQYF. The DNA for the CDR3 is TGTGCCAGTAGTCCCTTAGCGGGACCCTTGGGGGCGCAGTACTTC.

The chain recombines TRBV19 with TRBJ1-1, with 10 bases lining up with TRBD1. V dropped 2 bases and J dropped 0; count of bases not matched to a gene: 3. This CDR3 contains 16 residues. The germline gives CDR1 LNHDA, CDR2 SQIVND (reference sequence). This CDR3 is CASSIWGQGLNTEAFF. CDR3 sequence (DNA): TGTGCCAGTAGTATATGGGGACAGGGGCTGAACACTGAAGCTTTCTTT.

The V gene is TRBV4-1, the J gene TRBJ2-1, with 11 bases fitting TRBD2. V gave up 3 bases and J gave up 6 bases; unmatched junction bases: 4. The V gene's germline CDR1 is MGHRA and CDR2 YSYEKL. The CDR3 runs 15 residues. CDR3 loop: CASSQASGRSNEQFF. CDR3 DNA sequence: TGCGCCAGCAGCCAGGCTAGCGGGAGGAGCAATGAGCAGTTCTTC.

The V and J genes are TRBV6-2 or TRBV6-3 and TRBJ2-1, with 8 bases aligning to TRBD2. Trimming at V came to 6 bases and at J to 5 bases, leaving 12 bases not matched to a gene. The germline CDR1 and CDR2 sequences are MNHEY and SVGEGT. This CDR3 is built from 16 residues. In nucleotides, the CDR3 is TGTGCCAGCAGCCGCCCCCCGGGGGGGCTGGACAATGAGCAGTTCTTC. Translated: CASSRPPGGLDNEQFF.

V usage is TRBV5-4 and J usage is TRBJ2-7, with TRBD1 matching over 8 bases. The V gene end was trimmed by 4 bases and the J gene end by 5 bases; junction bases not matched to a gene: 8. This CDR3 comprises 14 residues. Germline V gene sequence: CDR1 SGHNT, CDR2 YYREEE (reference sequence). Here the CDR3 DNA reads TGTGCCAGCAGCCCGGGACAGGCGCTCCACGAGCAGTACTTC. Protein product: CASSPGQALHEQYF.

V usage is TRBV7-9 and J usage is TRBJ2-3, with a weak D call TRBD1 (6 bases). The length of the CDR3 is 15 residues. From germline, CDR1 is SEHNR and CDR2 FQNEAQ (reference sequence). Trimming removed 1 base at V and 6 bases at J, with 14 bases between. The CDR3 here is CASSLEGEEDDTQYF. For the CDR3, the DNA is TGTGCCAGCAGCTTAGAGGGGGAAGAGGACGATACGCAGTATTTT.

J is TRBJ1-1 and V is TRBV30, with D possibly being TRBD1 (6 bases). Trimming took off 0 bases at V and 7 bases at J, with 12 bases between the two ends. The CDR3 is 13 residues long. CDR1 is GTSNPN and CDR2 is SVGIG in the germline V gene (reference sequence). CDR3: CAWSVRGGREAFF. The CDR3 DNA sequence: TGTGCCTGGAGTGTACGGGGGGGGCGTGAAGCTTTCTTT. The full variable domain, in which reference TRBV30 and TRBJ1-1 provide the parts outside the CDR3, is SQTIHQWPATLVQPVGSPLSLECTVEGTSNPNLYWYRQAAGRGLQLLFYSVGIGQISSEVPQNLSASRPQDRQFILSSKKLLLSDSGFYLCAWSVRGGREAFFGQGTRLTVV.

V and J are TRBV2 and TRBJ2-7; 7 nucleotides agree with TRBD1. V lost 11 bases to trimming and J lost 9 bases; unmatched junction nucleotides: 13. CDR3 length: 12 residues. CDR1 and CDR2 from the germline V gene are SNHLY and FYNNEI. The CDR3 DNA reads TGTGCCGGACACCCCAGGACAGGTGGGCAGTACTTC. Translating it yields CAGHPRTGGQYF.

V is TRBV10-3 and J is TRBJ2-7; D may be TRBD2 (5 bases). This CDR3 comprises 16 residues. The germline V gene has CDR1 ENHRY and CDR2 SYGVKD. The V gene lost 2 bases and the J gene lost 3 bases, with 17 bases spanning the gap. CDR3 protein: CAISEGPPSSGYEQYF. The CDR3 DNA follows: TGTGCCATCAGTGAGGGCCCCCCTAGCTCGGGCTACGAGCAGTACTTC.

The V gene is TRBV7-8, the J gene TRBJ2-1; 11 bases match TRBD2. CDR3 size: 20 residues. The V segment lost 5 bases and the J segment 4 bases; nucleotides outside the gene matches: 19. Per the germline V gene, CDR1 is SGHVS and CDR2 is FQNEAQ. CDR3 protein: CASSPRLGGTSGGGYNEQFF. Here the CDR3 DNA reads TGTGCCAGCAGCCCGAGGTTGGGAGGGACTAGCGGAGGGGGGTACAATGAGCAGTTCTTC.

The chain carries TRBV9 and TRBJ1-2; TRBD1 is a possible D gene (5 bases). This CDR3 contains 13 residues. V was trimmed by 0 bases and J by 8 bases, leaving 11 bases between them. In germline, CDR1 is SGDLS, CDR2 YYNGEE. The CDR3 bases are TGTGCCAGCAGCGTAGAGGGGCGGAACGGCTACACCTTC. Its translation: CASSVEGRNGYTF.

The J gene is TRBJ2-1, the V gene TRBV19; 9 bases map to TRBD2. CDR3 length: 16 amino acids. Per the germline V gene, CDR1 is LNHDA and CDR2 is SQIVND (reference sequence). After removal of 6 bases from V and 4 bases from J, the junction contained 10 bases not matched to a gene. The CDR3 region is CASRPSGANGYNEQFF. CDR3 in DNA: TGTGCCAGTAGGCCTAGCGGGGCAAACGGGTACAATGAGCAGTTCTTC.

On this clone: Different DNA sequences within this sample yield the same CDR3. The genes are TRBV9 and TRBJ2-1; 7 nucleotides match TRBD2. CDR1 SGDLS and CDR2 YYNGEE come from the germline V gene. Trimming removed 0 bases from V and 3 bases from J; junction bases left unmatched: 3. The CDR3 is 15 residues long. The CDR3 sequence is CASSVGASGYNEQFF. CDR3 in DNA: TGTGCCAGCAGCGTAGGGGCTAGCGGCTACAATGAGCAGTTCTTC.

The CDR3 sequence is CASSLTQVSYEQYF. The CDR3 nucleotides are TGTGCCAGCAGTCTTACCCAGGTCTCCTACGAGCAGTACTTC. The chain links TRBV27 to TRBJ2-7; D ambiguous. CDR1 MNHEY and CDR2 SMNVEV come from the germline V gene (reference sequence). The CDR3 runs to 14 residues. The V end lost 5 bases, the J end lost 0 bases, and 11 bases lay between the germline ends.

The V call is TRBV18, the J call TRBJ1-3, with D unresolved. V gave up 1 base and J gave up 1 base, with 20 bases separating them. Germline V gene lookup returns CDR1 KGHSH and CDR2 LQKENI. This CDR3 region has 19 residues. The CDR3 spells CASSPQKLGGVGSGNTIYF. The DNA of the CDR3 is TGTGCCAGCTCACCACAGAAGTTGGGAGGAGTTGGATCTGGAAACACCATATATTTT. The whole variable domain, filled in from reference TRBV18 and TRBJ1-3, reads NAGVMQNPRHLVRRRGQEARLRCSPMKGHSHVYWYRQLPEEGLKFMVYLQKENIIDESGMPKERFSAEFPKEGPSILRIQQVVRGDSAAYFCASSPQKLGGVGSGNTIYFGEGSWLTVV.